A single sample is the source of the 30 T cell receptor beta chains below, sequenced in a study of control samples from healthy donors and cancer patients. Method: immunoSEQ multiplex PCR; TCRdb's copy keeps in-frame clones and lacks some. Of about 70,000 clones listed, around 87% were seen once; the top ten hold about 2.1%. The sample consisted of PBMCs. Every receptor here comes from a woman in her 50s with head and neck cancer.

The genes are TRBV5-4 and TRBJ2-5; the D is unclear. The germline V and J ends were trimmed by 1 base and 6 bases, with 16 bases remaining between them. This CDR3 spans 15 amino acids. Germline CDR1 SGHNT, CDR2 YYREEE (reference sequence). The CDR3 DNA reads as TGTGCCAGCAGCTTGACCCCGCAGCCGGAGCAGACCCAGTACTTC. This encodes CASSLTPQPEQTQYF.

For this clone: Other DNA sequences in the sample encode the same CDR3. This chain connects TRBV21-1 to TRBJ2-2; the table's D call of TRBD2 was not tested on the DNA. TRBV21-1 counts as a pseudogene. The CDR3 is made up of 15 amino acids. CDR3 protein: CASSKRAGGTGELFF. DNA of the CDR3: TGTGCCAGCAGCAAAAGGGCCGGGGGGACCGGGGAGCTGTTTTTT.

CDR3 sequence reads: CAWRPGTGRDTQYF. The DNA of the CDR3 is TGTGCCTGGAGGCCCGGGACAGGGAGGGATACGCAGTATTTT. The chain links TRBV30 to TRBJ2-3; 9 bases fit TRBD1. Looked up from germline, CDR1 is GTSNPN and CDR2 is SVGIG (reference sequence). The CDR3 spans 14 residues. J lost 6 bases, V lost 3 bases, and 7 bases had no gene match.

This clone was seen once. The rearrangement uses TRBV28 and TRBJ2-7; 8 bases agree with TRBD2. Germline values: CDR1 MDHEN, CDR2 SYDVKM. The CDR3 covers 15 residues. V gave up 5 bases and J gave up 3 bases; unmatched junction bases: 9. The CDR3 DNA follows: TGTGCCAGCAGTCCGCCGGGGGGGCGCGTCTACGAGCAGTACTTC. It yields the protein CASSPPGGRVYEQYF.

This rearrangement joins TRBV5-1 to TRBJ2-2; D not resolved. Germline V gene lookup returns CDR1 SGHRS and CDR2 YFSETQ. This CDR3 has 18 residues. Deletions cut 0 bases from V and 2 bases from J, with 17 bases between. The CDR3 sequence is CASSLGLLVAVNTGELFF. The DNA of the CDR3 is TGCGCCAGCAGCTTGGGCTTGCTCGTCGCAGTTAACACCGGGGAGCTGTTTTTT.

This chain connects TRBV27 to TRBJ2-1; possibly TRBD1 or TRBD2 for D (5 bases each). Germline values: CDR1 MNHEY, CDR2 SMNVEV (reference sequence). The germline V and J ends were trimmed by 3 bases and 0 bases, with 9 bases remaining between them. The CDR3 covers 15 residues. The CDR3 reads CASSLGRVSYNEQFF. In DNA form, the CDR3 reads TGTGCCAGCAGTTTGGGACGGGTCTCCTACAATGAGCAGTTCTTC.

This rearrangement joins TRBV11-3 to TRBJ2-1; 9 positions agree with TRBD1. The length of the CDR3 is 15 residues. The V segment lost 5 bases and the J segment 3 bases; nucleotides outside the gene matches: 5. The germline gives CDR1 SGHNT, CDR2 YENEEA. The DNA of the CDR3 is TGTGCCAGCAGCCAGCGGACAGGGGACTACAATGAGCAGTTCTTC. Its translation is CASSQRTGDYNEQFF.

V gene TRBV30 combines with J gene TRBJ2-1; no definite D call. The germline V gene encodes CDR1 GTSNPN and CDR2 SVGIG (reference sequence). V dropped 0 bases and J dropped 6 bases, with 3 bases sitting between them. The CDR3 loop spans 11 amino acids. The CDR3 DNA sequence: TGTGCCTGGAGTGTAGGCAATGAGCAGTTCTTC. Translated: CAWSVGNEQFF.

The CDR3 bases are TGTGCCAGCAGTGAAACGGGAAACACCATATATTTT. It encodes CASSETGNTIYF. The V and J genes are TRBV6-1 and TRBJ1-3; no definite D call. The germline V and J ends were trimmed by 2 bases and 4 bases, with 3 bases remaining between them. In germline, CDR1 is MNHNS, CDR2 SASEGT. The length of the CDR3 is 12 residues.

The chain is built from TRBV27 and TRBJ2-5; 10 bases agree with TRBD2. Germline CDR1 reads MNHEY; CDR2 reads SMNVEV (reference sequence). The junction had 7 bases not matched to a gene; V was cut back by 1 base and J by 5 bases. The CDR3 length is 16 residues. The CDR3: CASSLWSGGAVETQYF. CDR3 coding DNA: TGTGCCAGCAGTTTATGGAGCGGGGGGGCCGTTGAGACCCAGTACTTC.

The rearrangement uses TRBV28 and TRBJ1-3; D might be TRBD1 (6 bases). V lost 2 bases to trimming and J lost 0 bases, with 17 bases between them. The CDR3 covers 18 residues. Per the germline V gene, CDR1 is MDHEN and CDR2 is SYDVKM. The CDR3 is CASSLGGKAGASGNTIYF. In DNA, the CDR3 is TGTGCCAGCAGTTTAGGGGGGAAGGCAGGGGCCTCTGGAAACACCATATATTTT.

The rearrangement joins TRBV11-2 to TRBJ2-7, with D uncertain. This CDR3 region has 14 residues. V was pared by 8 bases and J by 0 bases, with 14 bases between. The germline V gene has CDR1 SGHAT and CDR2 FQNNGV. CDR3 protein: CASGSQLASYEQYF. CDR3 coding DNA: TGTGCCAGCGGGTCGCAATTAGCCTCCTACGAGCAGTACTTC.

The J gene is TRBJ2-7, the V gene TRBV7-2; D possibly matches TRBD1 or TRBD2 (5 bases each). Germline CDR1 SGHTA, CDR2 FQGNSA. V lost 4 bases to trimming and J lost 1 base, with 14 bases between them. CDR3 size: 15 residues. Here the CDR3 reads CASSWGTIPSYEQYF. The DNA for the CDR3 is TGTGCCAGCAGCTGGGGGACCATTCCGTCCTACGAGCAGTACTTC.

This sequence joins TRBV7-2 and TRBJ1-6, with D tentatively TRBD1 (6 bases). The CDR3 loop spans 15 amino acids. V dropped 5 bases and J dropped 4 bases, with 12 bases sitting between them. Germline values: CDR1 SGHTA, CDR2 FQGNSA. The CDR3, as DNA: TGTGCCAGCAGCGCTATAGGGGGGTATAATTCACCCCTCCACTTT. This sequence encodes CASSAIGGYNSPLHF.

The V and J genes are TRBV6-5 and TRBJ1-6, with 8 bases aligning to TRBD1. V lost 4 bases and J lost 9; bases outside the gene matches: 11. This CDR3 has 16 amino acids. The V gene's germline CDR1 is MNHEY and CDR2 SVGAGI. The CDR3: CASSSRTGLVFSPLHF. The CDR3 DNA reads as TGTGCCAGCAGTTCGCGGACAGGGTTGGTTTTTTCACCCCTCCACTTT.

This chain links TRBV28 with TRBJ1-2; 8 positions match TRBD1. In germline, CDR1 is MDHEN, CDR2 SYDVKM. V shed 6 bases and J 5 bases; nucleotides not matched to a gene: 8. The length of the CDR3 is 14 residues. The CDR3 bases are TGTGCCAGCAGCCCAGGACAGGGCAGGTATGGCTACACCTTC. Residues: CASSPGQGRYGYTF.

The chain couples TRBV4-1 to TRBJ2-5; no reliable D call. Looked up from germline, CDR1 is MGHRA and CDR2 is YSYEKL. V lost 2 bases to trimming and J lost 6 bases, with 13 bases between them. CDR3 length equals 14 residues. This CDR3 reads CASSQPLLRKTQYF. In DNA form, the CDR3 reads TGCGCCAGCAGCCAACCCCTTCTCCGAAAGACCCAGTACTTC.

The chain employs TRBV30 and TRBJ1-6; TRBD1 agrees at 8 bases. The CDR3 is 14 amino acids. With 7 bases clipped from V and 7 bases from J, the junction kept 9 bases outside the gene matches. Germline CDR1 and CDR2: GTSNPN and SVGIG (reference sequence). CDR3 residues: CAFSYGTGNSPLHF. CDR3 sequence (DNA): TGTGCCTTCTCGTACGGGACAGGAAATTCACCCCTCCACTTT. Variable domain in full (rest from reference TRBV30 and TRBJ1-6): SQTIHQWPATLVQPVGSPLSLECTVEGTSNPNLYWYRQAAGRGLQLLFYSVGIGQISSEVPQNLSASRPQDRQFILSSKKLLLSDSGFYLCAFSYGTGNSPLHFGNGTRLTVT.

This clone was counted between two and nine times. The chain has TRBV5-1 and TRBJ2-5; D is unresolved. CDR1 and CDR2 (germline): SGHRS, YFSETQ. Trimming shortened V by 0 bases and J by 1 base, and 4 bases separated the two germline ends. The length of the CDR3 is 13 residues. CDR3 coding DNA: TGCGCCAGCAGCTTGGATCCCCAAGAGACCCAGTACTTC. It translates to CASSLDPQETQYF.

The genes are TRBV3-1 (or the pseudogene TRBV3-2) and TRBJ1-2, with a weak D call TRBD1 (5 bases). CDR1 and CDR2 from the germline V gene are LGHDT and YNNKEL (reference sequence). With 3 bases removed from V and 2 bases from J, the gap between germline ends came to 13 bases. The CDR3 has 15 residues. The CDR3 sequence is CASSQGGEPNYGYTF. In nucleotides, the CDR3 is TGTGCCAGCAGCCAGGGGGGGGAACCCAACTATGGCTACACCTTC.

This chain joins TRBV5-1 and TRBJ2-3, with 8 positions matching TRBD2. V lost 0 bases, J lost 6 bases, and 6 bases stayed unmatched. The germline gives CDR1 SGHRS, CDR2 YFSETQ. This CDR3 spans 15 amino acids. CDR3 sequence: CASSLELAGSDTQYF. The CDR3 nucleotides are TGCGCCAGCAGCTTGGAGCTAGCGGGCTCCGATACGCAGTATTTT.

The chain joins TRBV18 to TRBJ2-2; TRBD1 aligns across 8 bases. The CDR3 is 15 residues long. Germline loops: CDR1 KGHSH, CDR2 LQKENI. With 3 bases clipped from V and 7 bases from J, the junction kept 7 bases outside the gene matches. Here the CDR3 reads CASSPRGQGGGELFF. CDR3 coding DNA: TGTGCCAGCTCACCCCGAGGACAGGGAGGCGGGGAGCTGTTTTTT.

This sequence joins TRBV11-2 and TRBJ1-1, with a possible D match to TRBD1 (6 bases). Between the trimmed V and J ends, which lost 3 bases and 2 bases, there was a span of 13 bases. The germline V gene encodes CDR1 SGHAT and CDR2 FQNNGV. The length of the CDR3 is 15 residues. CDR3 region: CASSFQQGPNTEAFF. CDR3 bases: TGTGCCAGCAGCTTTCAACAGGGACCAAACACTGAAGCTTTCTTT. Based on the CDR3 plus reference TRBV11-2 and TRBJ1-1, the full variable domain is EAGVAQSPRYKIIEKRQSVAFWCNPISGHATLYWYQQILGQGPKLLIQFQNNGVVDDSQLPKDRFSAERLKGVDSTLKIQPAKLEDSAVYLCASSFQQGPNTEAFFGQGTRLTVV.

J is TRBJ1-2 and V is TRBV6-5; D call uncertain. The CDR3 spans 12 residues. Germline-derived CDR1 and CDR2 are MNHEY and SVGAGI. V was shortened by 7 bases and J by 8 bases, with 14 bases between the two germline ends. The CDR3 protein is CASTEGISGYTF. DNA of the CDR3: TGTGCCAGCACCGAGGGAATATCGGGCTACACCTTC.

J is TRBJ1-2 and V is TRBV6-1, with D perhaps matching TRBD1 (5 bases). CDR3 length: 15 residues. The germline V gene has CDR1 MNHNS and CDR2 SASEGT. The V end was cut by 2 bases, the J end by 0 bases, with 10 bases between. CDR3 sequence (DNA): TGTGCCAGCAGTGAAAGCAGGGCTTCTAACTATGGCTACACCTTC. Amino acid sequence: CASSESRASNYGYTF.

The genes are TRBV2 and TRBJ2-7; weak D call: TRBD1 (6 bases). Per germline, CDR1 SNHLY and CDR2 FYNNEI. The CDR3 sequence is 12 residues long. Trimming removed 6 bases at V and 1 base at J, with 7 bases between. CDR3 sequence reads: CASRGQSYEQYF. CDR3 coding DNA: TGTGCCAGCAGAGGACAGTCCTACGAGCAGTACTTC.

Only a few counts were recorded for this clone. V usage is TRBV4-3 and J usage is TRBJ2-1; D is unclear. The CDR3 consists of 15 residues. Trimming left V 1 base short and J 6 bases short, with 13 bases between. CDR1 and CDR2 (germline): LGHNA, YSLEER. CDR3 in amino acids: CASSQGAEGFNEQFF. In nucleotides, the CDR3 is TGCGCCAGCAGCCAAGGGGCCGAAGGGTTCAATGAGCAGTTCTTC.

The chain uses TRBV27 and TRBJ1-2; tentative D call: TRBD1 (6 bases). The CDR3 covers 13 residues. V lost 5 bases and J lost 8, with 15 bases in between. Germline loops: CDR1 MNHEY, CDR2 SMNVEV (reference sequence). The CDR3 bases are TGTGCCAGCAGTATAAACAGGGTCTTGGGCTACACCTTC. Translating it yields CASSINRVLGYTF.

The V and J genes are TRBV5-6 and TRBJ1-2; D is uncertain. Germline CDR1 SGHDT, CDR2 YYEEEE. This CDR3 region has 12 residues. V lost 4 bases, J lost 1 base, and 5 bases lay in between. The CDR3 is CASSRDNYGYTF. The CDR3 DNA is TGTGCCAGCAGCAGGGATAACTATGGCTACACCTTC.

The chain employs TRBV3-1 (or the pseudogene TRBV3-2) and TRBJ1-6; no definite D call. With 1 base removed from V and 9 bases from J, the gap between germline ends came to 10 bases. Germline V CDR1 and CDR2: LGHDT, YNNKEL (reference sequence). The CDR3 totals 14 residues. The CDR3 nucleotides are TGTGCCAGCAGCCAAGTTCGACATGCTTCACCCCTCCACTTT. Amino acids: CASSQVRHASPLHF.